This entry lists 11 T cell receptor beta chains sequenced from one sample in a study of Ad26.COV2.S vaccination and SARS-CoV-2 variants. TCRdb's copy holds only in-frame clones and misses some; the assay was immunoSEQ multiplex PCR. The sample records roughly 320,000 clones, around 83% being singletons. Treatment defined: around 19 received Ad26.COV2.S at low or high dose, single or two shots; roughly 5 received placebo; per-sample allocation not given. Material that was analyzed had been drawn on day 63 after the first vaccine or placebo injection. Specimen: peripheral blood, collected in a trial of Ad26.COV2.S vaccine versus placebo. The receptors originated from a person aged 18-60 years who received the Ad26.COV2.S COVID-19 vaccine or a placebo.

The chain has TRBV18 and TRBJ2-5; D is uncertain. This CDR3 is 13 amino acids long. Trimming took 4 bases from V and 3 from J, leaving 9 bases between them. Germline V gene sequence: CDR1 KGHSH, CDR2 LQKENI. CDR3 nucleotides: TGTGCCAGCTCACAAACGGAGAAAGAGACCCAGTACTTC. Translating it yields CASSQTEKETQYF.

This sequence joins TRBV5-1 and TRBJ1-2; D is undetermined. Germline lookup yields CDR1 SGHRS and CDR2 YFSETQ. This CDR3 comprises 14 residues. Trimming cost V 0 bases and J 1 base, with 7 bases left between them. CDR3 sequence: CASSLDGVNYGYTF. CDR3 nucleotides: TGCGCCAGCAGCTTGGATGGGGTTAACTATGGCTACACCTTC.

The V gene is TRBV2, the J gene TRBJ2-7; D is unclear. Germline assignment: CDR1 SNHLY and CDR2 FYNNEI. This CDR3 has 13 residues. The V end was cut by 7 bases, the J end by 2 bases, with 12 bases between. CDR3 protein: CASMEYPAYEQYF. The CDR3 DNA follows: TGTGCCAGCATGGAATACCCGGCCTACGAGCAGTACTTC.

The J gene is TRBJ1-1, the V gene TRBV18; 7 bases match TRBD1. V was pared by 3 bases and J by 4 bases, with 5 bases of the junction left unmatched. The CDR3 totals 14 residues. CDR1 KGHSH and CDR2 LQKENI come from the germline V gene. The CDR3 spells CASSPETGITEAFF. DNA of the CDR3: TGTGCCAGCTCACCGGAGACAGGGATCACTGAAGCTTTCTTT.

The chain joins TRBV5-4 to TRBJ1-2; possibly TRBD1 for D (5 bases). V was shortened by 6 bases and J by 2 bases, with 20 bases between the two germline ends. The CDR3 sequence is 16 residues long. Germline V gene sequence: CDR1 SGHNT, CDR2 YYREEE (reference sequence). The CDR3 loop reads CASKSGSRVANYGYTF. The CDR3 DNA reads TGTGCCAGCAAATCAGGGAGTCGGGTGGCGAACTATGGCTACACCTTC.

V usage is TRBV6-5 and J usage is TRBJ1-1, with D possibly being TRBD1 (5 bases). CDR1 is MNHEY and CDR2 is SVGAGI in the germline V gene. The CDR3 loop spans 14 amino acids. Trimming took 8 bases from V and 4 from J, leaving 17 bases between them. The CDR3, as DNA: TGTGCCAGCTTCCCAACCAGGGAGGTCACTGAAGCTTTCTTT. It specifies CASFPTREVTEAFF.

This clone was seen once. The chain couples TRBV2 to TRBJ2-2, with D perhaps TRBD2 (6 bases). Germline V lookup: CDR1 SNHLY, CDR2 FYNNEI. V was cut by 8 bases and J by 5 bases, with 15 bases left in between. The CDR3 spans 14 residues. The CDR3 DNA follows: TGTGCCAGCGGGGAGGACTATCCAACCGGGGAGCTGTTTTTT. It specifies CASGEDYPTGELFF.

The rearrangement uses TRBV7-8 and TRBJ1-2; the match to TRBD1 covers 9 bases. CDR3 size: 17 residues. Trimming cost V 3 bases and J 3 bases; bases outside gene matches: 11. The germline V gene encodes CDR1 SGHVS and CDR2 FQNEAQ. CDR3 DNA sequence: TGTGCCAGCAGCTTTGAATCTCCGGGGACAGGGTACTATGGCTACACCTTC. Translating gives CASSFESPGTGYYGYTF.

V is TRBV9 and J is TRBJ2-6; no clear D gene. V gave up 1 base and J gave up 0 bases, with 5 bases separating them. This CDR3 spans 15 amino acids. CDR1 is SGDLS and CDR2 is YYNGEE in the germline V gene. CDR3 amino acids: CASSVLYSGANVLTF. The CDR3 DNA follows: TGTGCCAGCAGCGTATTGTACTCTGGGGCCAACGTCCTGACTTTC.

The chain links TRBV15 to TRBJ1-2; 8 nucleotides agree with TRBD1. V was pared by 1 base and J by 5 bases, with 12 bases of the junction left unmatched. The CDR3 has 17 amino acids. CDR1 is LNHNV, CDR2 YYDKDF, per germline (reference sequence). CDR3 protein: CATSRGGQGANHYGYTF. The CDR3 nucleotides read TGTGCCACCAGCAGAGGAGGTCAGGGGGCTAATCATTATGGCTACACCTTC.

This chain connects TRBV7-2 to TRBJ1-2; D unclear. V lost 5 bases and J 2 bases, leaving 15 bases between the germline ends. This CDR3 is 15 amino acids long. Germline assignment: CDR1 SGHTA and CDR2 FQGNSA. The CDR3 spells CASSADRTGNYGYTF. CDR3 DNA: TGTGCCAGCAGCGCGGACCGGACGGGAAACTATGGCTACACCTTC.